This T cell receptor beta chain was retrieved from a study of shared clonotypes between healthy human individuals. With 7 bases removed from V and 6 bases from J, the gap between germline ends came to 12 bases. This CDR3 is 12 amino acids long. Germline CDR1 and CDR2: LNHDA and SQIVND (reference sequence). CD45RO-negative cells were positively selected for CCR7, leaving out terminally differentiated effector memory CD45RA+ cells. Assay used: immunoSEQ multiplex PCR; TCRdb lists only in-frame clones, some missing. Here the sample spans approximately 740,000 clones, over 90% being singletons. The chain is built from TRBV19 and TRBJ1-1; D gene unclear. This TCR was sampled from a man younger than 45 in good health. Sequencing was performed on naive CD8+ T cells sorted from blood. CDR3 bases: TGTGCCAGTAATCAAGGGTCCGCTGAAGCTTTCTTT. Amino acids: CASNQGSAEAFF.